These 16 T cell receptor beta chains were sequenced from one sample in a study of somatic mutations in cytotoxic T cells in rheumatoid arthritis. Repertoires were generated with immunoSEQ multiplex PCR, while TCRdb's copy carries only in-frame clones and drops some. The table shows 15,000 to 20,000 clones, with 74% occurring only once. Sequenced sample: CD8+ T cells sorted from blood. Source of these receptors: a man aged 55 to 70 in good health.

The rearrangement links TRBV6-5 to TRBJ1-5; D perhaps matches TRBD1 (6 bases). Per the germline V gene, CDR1 is MNHEY and CDR2 is SVGAGI. The CDR3 totals 13 residues. Deletions cut 6 bases from V and 3 bases from J, with 9 bases between. The CDR3 coding sequence is TGTGCCAGCAGCATGGGACACAATCAGCCCCAGCATTTT. Translating it yields CASSMGHNQPQHF.

The chain couples TRBV9 to TRBJ1-5; TRBD1 matches 8 bases. The CDR3 spans 17 residues. V was pared by 0 bases and J by 4 bases, with 9 bases of the junction left unmatched. In germline, CDR1 is SGDLS, CDR2 YYNGEE. The CDR3: CASSVVGPWTGNQPQHF. CDR3 DNA: TGTGCCAGCAGCGTAGTGGGTCCGTGGACAGGGAATCAGCCCCAGCATTTT. Filled out from reference TRBV9 and TRBJ1-5, the complete variable domain reads DSGVTQTPKHLITATGQRVTLRCSPRSGDLSVYWYQQSLDQGLQFLIQYYNGEERAKGNILERFSAQQFPDLHSELNLSSLELGDSALYFCASSVVGPWTGNQPQHFGDGTRLSIL.

The rearrangement uses TRBV2 and TRBJ2-1; TRBD1 aligns across 10 bases. Germline V gives CDR1 SNHLY, CDR2 FYNNEI. The CDR3 consists of 14 residues. V dropped 8 bases and J dropped 5; count of bases not matched to a gene: 6. The CDR3 DNA follows: TGTGCCAGCGTGACGGGACAGGGGAACAATGAGCAGTTCTTC. Protein: CASVTGQGNNEQFF.

The V call is TRBV6-1, the J call TRBJ1-1, with no clear D. CDR1 is MNHNS and CDR2 is SASEGT in the germline V gene. Trimming shortened V by 3 bases and J by 5 bases, and 16 bases separated the two germline ends. The CDR3 is 15 amino acids. The CDR3 here is CASSDRVGDQTEAFF. CDR3 nucleotide sequence: TGTGCCAGCAGTGACCGGGTCGGGGATCAAACTGAAGCTTTCTTT.

The CDR3 bases are TGTGCCAGCAGTTACGGTAGCGGGGGACCCTACAATGAGCAGTTCTTC. Translation: CASSYGSGGPYNEQFF. The rearrangement joins TRBV6-5 to TRBJ2-1, with TRBD2 matching over 9 bases. With V trimmed by 2 bases and J by 2 bases, 4 bases remained unmatched. Germline-derived CDR1 and CDR2 are MNHEY and SVGAGI. The CDR3 sequence is 16 residues long.

This chain joins TRBV5-1 and TRBJ1-4, with D perhaps matching TRBD1 (6 bases). The CDR3 loop spans 15 amino acids. Trimming shortened V by 2 bases and J by 8 bases, and 16 bases separated the two germline ends. Looked up from germline, CDR1 is SGHRS and CDR2 is YFSETQ. The CDR3 region has the DNA TGCGCCAGCAGCTTTGGGGTCAGGGGCGGGGAAAAACTGTTTTTT. Its translation is CASSFGVRGGEKLFF.

V usage is TRBV4-1 and J usage is TRBJ2-1; no clear D. The V end lost 0 bases, the J end lost 8 bases, and 14 bases lay between the germline ends. The CDR3 spans 15 residues. The germline CDR1 and CDR2 sequences are MGHRA and YSYEKL. CDR3 in amino acids: CASSQDRGMNDEQFF. The CDR3 coding sequence is TGCGCCAGCAGCCAAGATCGAGGAATGAATGATGAGCAGTTCTTC.

The table lists this clone with a few counts. The rearrangement joins TRBV11-3 to TRBJ2-6; D uncertain. The CDR3 spans 15 residues. V was clipped by 0 bases and J by 0 bases, with 3 bases between them. Germline CDR1 and CDR2: SGHNT and YENEEA. The CDR3 DNA is TGTGCCAGCAGCTTAGACTCCTCTGGGGCCAACGTCCTGACTTTC. Residues: CASSLDSSGANVLTF. The full variable domain, rest sourced from reference TRBV11-3 and TRBJ2-6, is EAGVVQSPRYKIIEKKQPVAFWCNPISGHNTLYWYLQNLGQGPELLIRYENEEAVDDSQLPKDRFSAERLKGVDSTLKIQPAELGDSAVYLCASSLDSSGANVLTFGAGSRLTVL.

A word on this clone: Its ends do not fully match the called genes, so a read error is possible. The chain joins TRBV7-7 to TRBJ2-5; 8 nucleotides align to TRBD2. The V gene's germline CDR1 is SSHAT and CDR2 FNYEAQ (reference sequence). CDR3 length: 15 amino acids. The CDR3 nucleotides are TGTGCTAGCAGCATCCGACTAGCGCCCCAAGAGACCCAGTACTTC. It specifies CASSIRLAPQETQYF.

The V and J genes are TRBV19 and TRBJ2-7, with 15 bases matching TRBD2. V shed 4 bases, J shed 2 bases, and the junction held 9 bases outside the gene matches. The germline V gene encodes CDR1 LNHDA and CDR2 SQIVND (reference sequence). The CDR3 is made up of 18 amino acids. The CDR3 sequence: CASSTGLAGGPIPYEQYF. CDR3 sequence (DNA): TGTGCCAGTAGTACAGGACTAGCGGGAGGGCCCATCCCCTACGAGCAGTACTTC.

J is TRBJ2-7 and V is TRBV2; D may be TRBD2 (6 bases). Germline CDR1 reads SNHLY; CDR2 reads FYNNEI. This CDR3 spans 15 amino acids. Trimming took 0 bases from V and 4 from J, leaving 13 bases between them. This chain's CDR3 is CASSEAGGPNYEQYF. The CDR3 DNA follows: TGTGCCAGCAGTGAAGCGGGGGGACCCAATTACGAGCAGTACTTC.

This rearrangement joins TRBV5-1 to TRBJ2-3; 8 nucleotides agree with TRBD1. In germline, CDR1 is SGHRS, CDR2 YFSETQ. CDR3 size: 16 residues. With 4 bases clipped from V and 1 base from J, the junction kept 8 bases outside the gene matches. The CDR3 DNA reads TGCGCCAGCAGCATACGGACAGGGCATGGCACAGATACGCAGTATTTT. It codes for CASSIRTGHGTDTQYF.

This clone has more than one count but fewer than ten. The chain is built from TRBV4-1 and TRBJ1-1; 7 nucleotides match TRBD1. This CDR3 spans 15 amino acids. Germline CDR1 reads MGHRA; CDR2 reads YSYEKL. With 1 base clipped from V and 4 bases from J, the junction kept 6 bases outside the gene matches. The CDR3 sequence: CASSQGQGFGTEAFF. CDR3 DNA: TGCGCCAGCAGCCAAGGACAGGGATTTGGCACTGAAGCTTTCTTT.

The chain carries TRBV9 and TRBJ2-2, with D perhaps TRBD2 (6 bases). CDR1 and CDR2 (germline): SGDLS, YYNGEE. The CDR3 runs to 16 residues. V was trimmed by 3 bases and J by 0 bases, leaving 12 bases between them. The CDR3 protein is CASSALGTANTGELFF. Here the CDR3 DNA reads TGTGCCAGCAGCGCGCTCGGGACTGCGAACACCGGGGAGCTGTTTTTT. Full variable domain (missing parts from reference TRBV9 and TRBJ2-2): DSGVTQTPKHLITATGQRVTLRCSPRSGDLSVYWYQQSLDQGLQFLIQYYNGEERAKGNILERFSAQQFPDLHSELNLSSLELGDSALYFCASSALGTANTGELFFGEGSRLTVL.

The chain uses TRBV7-9 and TRBJ2-1; TRBD1 matches at 7 bases. V lost 5 bases and J lost 0; bases outside the gene matches: 7. This CDR3 is built from 16 residues. Germline V CDR1 and CDR2: SEHNR, FQNEAQ (reference sequence). CDR3 sequence (DNA): TGTGCCAGCAGCCCTAGACAGGGAAGCTCCTACAATGAGCAGTTCTTC. This codes for CASSPRQGSSYNEQFF.

The chain recombines TRBV11-3 with TRBJ2-7; TRBD1 agrees at 7 bases. V gave up 2 bases and J gave up 2 bases; unmatched junction bases: 3. The CDR3 contains 14 residues. Germline loops: CDR1 SGHNT, CDR2 YENEEA. This chain's CDR3 is CASSLRDRTYEQYF. The CDR3 DNA reads as TGTGCCAGCAGCTTACGGGACAGAACCTACGAGCAGTACTTC.